This TCR beta chain is drawn from a study of identical twins. V was clipped by 3 bases and J by 3 bases; unmatched bases: 9. The CDR3 totals 15 residues. Germline CDR1 reads DFQATT; CDR2 reads SNEGSKA (reference sequence). Study results and caveats: The abundant beta clonotypes from cord blood had fewer insertions, and memory repertoires had none of this. There is a chance that invariant MAIT and iNKT cells partially muddied zero-insertion analyses. Cross-sectional statistical analysis, not tracking of the same donors, underpinned the conclusions.

A single record per CDR3 protein comes from TCRdb applying MiXCR to the 5' RACE reads. Here the sample spans 700,000 or so distinct CDR3 sequences, around 8.3% being singletons. Details on this clonotype: The antigen is unknown.

These data were also filed under a second study, of yellow fever vaccine responses in identical twins.

The sample was PBMCs. V and J are TRBV20-1 and TRBJ2-3, with 7 bases identical to TRBD2. This receptor was identified in a woman aged 18 to 35 in good health. The CDR3, as DNA: TGCAGTGCTAGGGGTCGGGAGGTTTCGACAGATACGCAGTATTTT. Translation gives CSARGREVSTDTQYF.